The text below deals with one T cell receptor beta chain. Its antigen is not known. With a much larger clone just one base away, this may be a read error. The CDR3 is made up of 15 amino acids. V gave up 3 bases and J gave up 0 bases, with 13 bases separating them. Germline assignment: CDR1 SGHTS and CDR2 YDEGEE. Sample time point: newly diagnosed GD, antithyroid drugs for less than 3 months. RNA extracted from PBMCs served as the sequencing template. This specimen comes from a study of regulatory T cells in long-lasting Graves disease. Points from the study as a whole: Favored usage of TRBV28, TRBJ1-2 and TRBJ2-5 was recorded in persistent disease. The number of shared public clonotypes was higher in persistent patients (more than 2,500) than new patients (more than 850).

Combining iRepertoire HTBI primers with Arm-PCR of CDR3 regions, the authors built TCR beta libraries. TCRdb re-called the multiplex PCR reads with MiXCR, one entry per CDR3 protein. The sample has 350,000 to 550,000 distinct CDR3 sequences, 12% to 15% seen once. This sample also belongs to another study, concerning T cells in Graves' hyperthyroidism and ophthalmopathy. That report notes: Most clonotypes expanded in thyroid above 0.001 were likewise present in blood.

The clonotype comes from a woman in her 50s with Graves disease. Sequencing was performed on peripheral blood mononuclear cells (PBMCs), taken at new diagnosis, from a patient treated with antithyroid drugs. The gene calls are TRBV5-8 and TRBJ2-7; D gene ambiguous. The CDR3 reads CASSSAGISSYEQYF. The CDR3 nucleotides read TGTGCCAGCAGCTCGGCTGGCATTAGCTCCTACGAGCAGTACTTC.